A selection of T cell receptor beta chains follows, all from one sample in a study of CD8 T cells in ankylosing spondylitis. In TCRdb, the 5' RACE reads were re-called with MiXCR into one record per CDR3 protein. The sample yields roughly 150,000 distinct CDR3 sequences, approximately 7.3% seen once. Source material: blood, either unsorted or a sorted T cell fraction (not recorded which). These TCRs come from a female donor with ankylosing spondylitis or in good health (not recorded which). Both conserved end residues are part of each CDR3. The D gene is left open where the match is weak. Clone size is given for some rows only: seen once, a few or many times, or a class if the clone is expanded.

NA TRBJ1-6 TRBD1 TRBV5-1 CASSLETGESPLHF TGCGCCAGCAGCTTGGAGACAGGGGAGTCACCCCTCCACTTT
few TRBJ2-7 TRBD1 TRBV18 CASSPEVPRDRASIEQYF TGTGCCAGCTCACCCGAGGTCCCCCGGGACAGGGCTTCTATCGAGCAGTACTTC
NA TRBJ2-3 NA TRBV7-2 CTSSLGTDTQYF TGTACCAGCAGCTTAGGCACAGATACGCAGTATTTT
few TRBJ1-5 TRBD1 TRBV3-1 CAISPMGGDRGRNQPQHF TGTGCCATCAGCCCGATGGGGGGTGACAGGGGGCGGAATCAGCCCCAGCATTTT
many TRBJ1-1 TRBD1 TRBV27 CASSLFFLNRDRGHNTEAFF TGTGCCAGCAGTTTATTTTTTTTAAACCGGGACAGGGGGCACAACACTGAAGCTTTCTTT
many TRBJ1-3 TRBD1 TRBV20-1 CSARMTGAGNTIYF TGCAGTGCTAGGATGACAGGGGCTGGAAACACCATATATTTT
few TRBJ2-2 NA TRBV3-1 CASSPTQGGDTGELFF TGTGCCAGCAGCCCGACCCAAGGGGGAGACACCGGGGAGCTGTTTTTT
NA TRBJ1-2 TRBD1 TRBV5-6 CASSLPGQGERGYTF TGTGCCAGCAGCTTACCGGGACAGGGAGAACGGGGCTACACCTTC
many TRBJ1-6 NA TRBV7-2 CASSLTGASSPLHF TGTGCCAGCAGCCTAACCGGCGCAAGCTCACCCCTCCACTTT
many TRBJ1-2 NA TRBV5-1 CASSTERGNYGYTF TGCGCCAGCAGCACTGAAAGGGGTAACTATGGCTACACCTTC
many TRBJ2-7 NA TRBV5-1 CASSLGPALNYEQYF TGCGCCAGCAGCTTGGGGCCAGCCCTAAACTACGAGCAGTACTTC
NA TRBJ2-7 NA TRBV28 CASTLSRDSSYEQYF TGTGCCAGCACCCTCTCCCGGGACTCCTCCTATGAGCAGTACTTC
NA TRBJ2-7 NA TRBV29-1 CSVAGPWAGNEQYF TGCAGCGTTGCGGGTCCATGGGCAGGGAACGAGCAGTACTTC
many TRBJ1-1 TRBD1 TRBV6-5 CASSFQGELNTEAFF TGTGCCAGCAGTTTCCAGGGGGAGCTGAACACTGAAGCTTTCTTT
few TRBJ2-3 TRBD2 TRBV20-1 CSARPLSGVSVFTDTQYF TGCAGTGCTAGACCCCTCAGCGGGGTCTCCGTCTTCACAGATACGCAGTATTTT
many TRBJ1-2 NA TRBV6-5 CASSYSSMKSYGYTF TGTGCCAGCAGTTACTCGAGCATGAAGTCCTATGGCTACACCTTC
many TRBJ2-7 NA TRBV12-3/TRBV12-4 CASSLGTGAYEQYF TGTGCCAGCAGCTTAGGTACAGGAGCCTACGAGCAGTACTTC
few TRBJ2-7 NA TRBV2 CASSTDLFYEQYF TGTGCCAGCAGTACCGACCTGTTCTACGAGCAGTACTTC
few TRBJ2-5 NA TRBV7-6 CASSPDRWEETQYF TGTGCCAGCAGCCCCGACAGGTGGGAAGAGACCCAGTACTTC
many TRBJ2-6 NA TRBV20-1 CSAPHAHPGANVLTF TGCAGTGCTCCACACGCCCACCCTGGGGCCAACGTCCTGACTTTC
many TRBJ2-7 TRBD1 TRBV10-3 CAIARTGESYEQYF TGTGCCATCGCTCGGACAGGGGAATCCTACGAGCAGTACTTC
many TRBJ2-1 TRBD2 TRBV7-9 CASSSISGGANEQFF TGTGCCAGCAGCTCAATTAGCGGGGGGGCGAATGAGCAGTTCTTC
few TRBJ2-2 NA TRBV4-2 CASSREEGIAGELFF TGTGCCAGCAGCCGGGAGGAGGGGATCGCCGGGGAGCTGTTTTTT
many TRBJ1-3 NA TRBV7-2 CASSLEAAAGNTIYF TGTGCCAGCAGCTTAGAGGCGGCAGCGGGAAACACCATATATTTT
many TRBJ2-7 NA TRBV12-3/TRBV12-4 CASTYSGPSREQYF TGTGCCAGCACCTACTCGGGACCGTCGAGGGAGCAGTACTTC
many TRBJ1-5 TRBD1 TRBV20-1 CSASQGAGQPQHF TGCAGTGCCAGCCAGGGGGCAGGTCAGCCCCAGCATTTT
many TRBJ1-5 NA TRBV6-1 CASSGDVLAGNQPQHF TGTGCCAGCAGCGGGGATGTACTTGCGGGCAATCAGCCCCAGCATTTT
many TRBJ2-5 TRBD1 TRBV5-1 CASSSPGQGGTQYF TGCGCCAGCAGCTCCCCGGGACAGGGAGGGACCCAGTACTTC
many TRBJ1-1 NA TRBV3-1 CASSPQGVWTEAFF TGTGCCAGCAGCCCCCAGGGCGTGTGGACTGAAGCTTTCTTT
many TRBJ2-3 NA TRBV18 CASSPQSLATDTQYF TGTGCCAGCTCACCACAGAGTTTAGCCACAGATACGCAGTATTTT
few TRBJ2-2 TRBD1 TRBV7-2 CASSLRDRSTGELFF TGTGCCAGCAGCTTACGGGACAGATCCACCGGGGAGCTGTTTTTT
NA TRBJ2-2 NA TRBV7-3 CASSISRAGELFF TGTGCCAGCAGCATATCAAGAGCCGGGGAGCTGTTTTTT
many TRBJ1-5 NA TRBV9 CASRQNQPQHF TGTGCCAGCAGACAGAATCAGCCCCAGCATTTT
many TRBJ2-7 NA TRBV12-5 CASGLIYEQYF TGTGCTAGTGGTTTGATCTACGAGCAGTACTTC
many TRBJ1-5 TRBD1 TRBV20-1 CSARGPRQGYDQPQHF TGCAGTGCTAGAGGACCTAGACAGGGGTACGATCAGCCCCAGCATTTT
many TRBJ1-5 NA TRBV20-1 CSAEGSTLSLPQHF TGCAGTGCTGAAGGGTCCACCCTGAGTCTGCCCCAGCATTTT
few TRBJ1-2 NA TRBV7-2 CASSPKEARQFLYGYTF TGTGCCAGCAGCCCGAAAGAAGCCCGACAGTTCCTCTATGGCTACACCTTC
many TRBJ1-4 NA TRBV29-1 CSVGQLGTTNEKLFF TGCAGCGTTGGACAACTCGGAACAACTAATGAAAAACTGTTTTTT
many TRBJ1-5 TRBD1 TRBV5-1 CASSLVGGDQPQHF TGCGCCAGCAGCTTGGTAGGGGGCGATCAGCCCCAGCATTTT
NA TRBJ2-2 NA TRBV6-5 CASSYSGETGELFF TGTGCCAGCAGTTACTCTGGGGAAACCGGGGAGCTGTTTTTT
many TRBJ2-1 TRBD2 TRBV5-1 CASSLGGSGGLNEQFF TGCGCCAGCAGCTTGGGTGGTAGCGGGGGGCTGAATGAGCAGTTCTTC